Listed below are T cell receptor beta chains from one sample, sequenced in a study of blood T cell repertoires in COVID-19. TCRdb keeps only in-frame clones here, not all; method: immunoSEQ multiplex PCR. The sample contains 250,000 to 350,000 clones, about 89% of which appear only once. Sequences were obtained from peripheral blood. These receptors originate from a man between 18 and 35 years old who had recovered from COVID-19. The CDR3 runs from the conserved cysteine through the conserved F or W. A D gene is named only where the DNA matches it firmly. Expanded clones are given a class, and other clones once, few, many or no size at all.

CDR3 protein | CDR3 DNA | J gene | V gene | D gene | clone size
CASSYSTRGSTGELFF | TGTGCCAGCAGTTACTCGACTCGCGGTAGCACCGGGGAGCTGTTTTTT | TRBJ2-2 | TRBV6-5 | - | -
CASSADSHNEQFF | TGTGCCAGCAGTGCGGACAGTCACAATGAGCAGTTCTTC | TRBJ2-1 | TRBV25-1 | - | -
CASSQGVRDEQFF | TGTGCCAGCAGTCAGGGGGTCAGGGATGAGCAGTTCTTC | TRBJ2-1 | TRBV2 | TRBD1 | -
CASSPGTAYEQYF | TGTGCCAGCAGCCCGGGGACAGCCTACGAGCAGTACTTC | TRBJ2-7 | TRBV5-6 | TRBD1 | -
CASSPDRDRGYTF | TGTGCCAGCAGCCCGGACAGGGACAGAGGCTACACCTTC | TRBJ1-2 | TRBV7-2 | TRBD1 | -
CASSVTGDATEAFF | TGTGCCAGTAGCGTGACAGGGGATGCCACTGAAGCTTTCTTT | TRBJ1-1 | TRBV19 | TRBD1 | few
CASSIAGRGTDTQYF | TGTGCCAGTAGTATAGCGGGCAGGGGAACAGATACGCAGTATTTT | TRBJ2-3 | TRBV19 | - | -
CASSQQGFYNEQFF | TGTGCCAGCTCGCAACAGGGTTTCTACAATGAGCAGTTCTTC | TRBJ2-1 | TRBV18 | - | -
CASSVDSGVTYEQYF | TGTGCCAGCAGCGTAGATTCGGGAGTTACCTACGAGCAGTACTTC | TRBJ2-7 | TRBV9 | - | -
CASSQVSGSYEQYF | TGTGCCAGCAGCCAAGTTAGCGGGAGTTACGAGCAGTACTTC | TRBJ2-7 | TRBV14 | TRBD2 | -
CASSLGGAYGYTF | TGTGCCAGCAGCCTGGGGGGGGCCTATGGCTACACCTTC | TRBJ1-2 | TRBV6-5 | - | -
CASSYEQGMAFF | TGTGCCAGCAGCTACGAACAGGGGATGGCTTTCTTT | TRBJ1-1 | TRBV7-2 | TRBD1 | -
CASSRQGLPYGYTF | TGTGCCAGCAGTCGACAGGGTTTACCCTATGGCTACACCTTC | TRBJ1-2 | TRBV6-6 | TRBD1 | -
CASRSSGADEKLFF | TGTGCCAGCAGGTCATCAGGGGCTGATGAAAAACTGTTTTTT | TRBJ1-4 | TRBV6-5 | - | -
CASSPRRASTDTQYF | TGTGCCAGCAGCCCTAGGAGGGCGAGCACAGATACGCAGTATTTT | TRBJ2-3 | TRBV6-2/TRBV6-3 | - | -
CASSLVPATLRDSNQPQHF | TGCGCCAGCAGCCTAGTGCCTGCTACGTTGCGGGATAGCAATCAGCCCCAGCATTTT | TRBJ1-5 | TRBV5-1 | - | -
CASSSTGTGGTEAFF | TGTGCCAGCAGTTCGACCGGGACAGGGGGTACTGAAGCTTTCTTT | TRBJ1-1 | TRBV6-5 | TRBD1 | once
CASSPGGIVEAFF | TGCGCCAGCAGCCCCGGGGGTATTGTTGAAGCTTTCTTT | TRBJ1-1 | TRBV5-1 | - | -
CASSEGQGSYNEQFF | TGTGCCAGCAGCGAGGGACAGGGCTCCTACAATGAGCAGTTCTTC | TRBJ2-1 | TRBV7-9 | TRBD1 | -
CASSYSWQGAVEAFF | TGTGCCAGCAGTTACAGCTGGCAGGGGGCGGTCGAGGCTTTCTTT | TRBJ1-1 | TRBV6-2/TRBV6-3 | TRBD1 | -
CASSEWTEQQPQHF | TGTGCCAGCAGTGAATGGACAGAACAACAGCCCCAGCATTTT | TRBJ1-5 | TRBV6-1 | - | -
CASSISSSRTVLMNTEAFF | TGTGCCAGTAGTATAAGTTCTTCGAGGACAGTTCTTATGAACACTGAAGCTTTCTTT | TRBJ1-1 | TRBV19 | - | -
CAISERQGGRETQYF | TGTGCCATCAGTGAACGGCAGGGAGGGCGAGAGACCCAGTACTTC | TRBJ2-5 | TRBV10-3 | TRBD2 | -
CATSDSTRSNEQFF | TGTGCCACCAGTGATTCCACAAGAAGCAATGAGCAGTTCTTC | TRBJ2-1 | TRBV24-1 | - | -
CASSMLVASGRDEQFF | TGTGCCAGTAGTATGCTGGTGGCTAGCGGGAGAGATGAGCAGTTCTTC | TRBJ2-1 | TRBV19 | TRBD2 | -
CASSSGGHSYNEQFF | TGTGCCAGTAGTTCTGGAGGGCATTCCTACAATGAGCAGTTCTTC | TRBJ2-1 | TRBV19 | - | once
CASSYAGGTEAFF | TGTGCCAGCAGTTACGCCGGGGGCACTGAAGCTTTCTTT | TRBJ1-1 | TRBV6-6 | - | -
CASSLEGEETQYF | TGTGCCAGCAGCTTAGAAGGGGAAGAGACCCAGTACTTC | TRBJ2-5 | TRBV13 | - | once